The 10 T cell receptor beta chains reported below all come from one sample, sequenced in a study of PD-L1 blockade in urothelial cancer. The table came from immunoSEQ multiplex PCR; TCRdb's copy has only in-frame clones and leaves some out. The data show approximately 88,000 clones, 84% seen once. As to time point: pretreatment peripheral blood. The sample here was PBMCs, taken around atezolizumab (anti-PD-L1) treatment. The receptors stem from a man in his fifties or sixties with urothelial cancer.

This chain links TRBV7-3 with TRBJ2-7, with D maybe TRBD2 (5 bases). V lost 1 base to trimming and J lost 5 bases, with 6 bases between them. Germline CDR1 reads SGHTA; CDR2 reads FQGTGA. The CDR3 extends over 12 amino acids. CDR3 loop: CASSLNGDEQYF. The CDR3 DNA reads TGTGCCAGCAGCTTAAACGGGGACGAGCAGTACTTC.

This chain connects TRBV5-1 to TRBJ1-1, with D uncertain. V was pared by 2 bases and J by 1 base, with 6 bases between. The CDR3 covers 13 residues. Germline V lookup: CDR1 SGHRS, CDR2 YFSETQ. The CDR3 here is CASSLTANTEAFF. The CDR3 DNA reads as TGCGCCAGCAGCTTAACAGCGAACACTGAAGCTTTCTTT.

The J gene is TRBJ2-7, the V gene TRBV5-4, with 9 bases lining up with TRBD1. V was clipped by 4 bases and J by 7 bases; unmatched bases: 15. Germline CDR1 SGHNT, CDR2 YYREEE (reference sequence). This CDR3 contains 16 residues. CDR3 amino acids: CASSLGRQGGSREQYF. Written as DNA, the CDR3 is TGTGCCAGCAGCCTTGGCCGACAGGGGGGGTCGAGGGAGCAGTACTTC.

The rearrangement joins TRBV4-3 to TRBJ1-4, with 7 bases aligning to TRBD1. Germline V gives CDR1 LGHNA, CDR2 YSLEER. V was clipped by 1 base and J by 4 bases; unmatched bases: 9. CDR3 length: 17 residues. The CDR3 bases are TGCGCCAGCAGCCAAGGTCTCATCGGGACAGTTAATGAAAAACTGTTTTTT. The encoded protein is CASSQGLIGTVNEKLFF.

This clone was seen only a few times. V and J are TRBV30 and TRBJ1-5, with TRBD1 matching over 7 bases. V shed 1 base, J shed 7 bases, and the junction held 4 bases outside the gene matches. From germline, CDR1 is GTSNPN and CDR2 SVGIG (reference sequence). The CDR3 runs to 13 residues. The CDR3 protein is CAWSGQGTQPQHF. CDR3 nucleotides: TGTGCCTGGAGTGGACAGGGAACCCAGCCCCAGCATTTT.

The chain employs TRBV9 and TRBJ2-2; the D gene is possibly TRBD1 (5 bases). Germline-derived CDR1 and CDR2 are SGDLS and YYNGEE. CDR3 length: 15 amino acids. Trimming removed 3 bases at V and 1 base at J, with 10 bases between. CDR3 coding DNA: TGTGCCAGCAGCGAACAGGTTAGGAACACCGGGGAGCTGTTTTTT. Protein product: CASSEQVRNTGELFF.

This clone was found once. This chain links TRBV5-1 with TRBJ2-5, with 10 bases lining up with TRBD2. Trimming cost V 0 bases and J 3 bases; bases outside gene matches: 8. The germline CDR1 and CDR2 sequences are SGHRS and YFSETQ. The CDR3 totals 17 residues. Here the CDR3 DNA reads TGCGCCAGCAGCTTGGCGGGACTAGCGAAGTGGGAAGAGACCCAGTACTTC. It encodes CASSLAGLAKWEETQYF.

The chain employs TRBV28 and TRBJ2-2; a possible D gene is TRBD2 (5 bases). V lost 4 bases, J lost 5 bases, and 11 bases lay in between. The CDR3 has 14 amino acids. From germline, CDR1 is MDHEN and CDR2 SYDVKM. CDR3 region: CASSSGWRTGELFF. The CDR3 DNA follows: TGTGCCAGCAGTTCGGGGTGGCGGACCGGGGAGCTGTTTTTT.

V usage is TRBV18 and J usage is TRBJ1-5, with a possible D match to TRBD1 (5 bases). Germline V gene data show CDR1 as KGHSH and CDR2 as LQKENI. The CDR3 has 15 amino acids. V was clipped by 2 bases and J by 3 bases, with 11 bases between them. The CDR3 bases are TGTGCCAGCTCACCATCGGCAGGGATCAATCAGCCCCAGCATTTT. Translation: CASSPSAGINQPQHF.

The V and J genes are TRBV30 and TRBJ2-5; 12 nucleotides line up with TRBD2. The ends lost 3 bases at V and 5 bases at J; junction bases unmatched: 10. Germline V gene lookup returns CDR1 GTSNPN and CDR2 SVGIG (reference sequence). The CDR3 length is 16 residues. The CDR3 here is CAWSALAGGPRETQYF. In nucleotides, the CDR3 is TGTGCCTGGAGCGCACTAGCGGGGGGCCCGCGGGAGACCCAGTACTTC.